Sequencing of this T cell receptor beta chain was carried out in a study of T cell responses to AZD1222 COVID-19 vaccine. Study findings and constraints: Among the donors, most were white British and more were female, and clonal diversity was possibly underestimated. Baseline serology detected seropositivity in only a handful of AZD1222 recipients.

Sequenced by immunoSEQ multiplex PCR; TCRdb stores in-frame clones only, minus some. Found here are about 120,000 clones, approximately 91% of them singletons; the top ten hold more than 1%. Comments on this clone: Its specificity is unknown.

This CDR3 is built from 17 residues. V was pared by 5 bases and J by 2 bases, with 13 bases of the junction left unmatched. Germline V gives CDR1 SGHVS, CDR2 FQNEAQ. The material sequenced was peripheral blood, taken 28 days after the second AZD1222 dose. The TCR comes from an adult who received the AZD1222 COVID-19 vaccine. The chain carries TRBV7-8 and TRBJ2-7, with TRBD1 identical over 9 bases. The CDR3 loop reads CASSRQGGMRPTYEQYF. CDR3 coding DNA: TGTGCCAGCAGCCGACAGGGGGGCATGCGGCCTACCTACGAGCAGTACTTC.